This record looks at one T cell receptor (beta chain) sequence and its context. These data are taken from a study of blood T cell repertoires in COVID-19. Study information: The origin of the acute and convalescent COVID-19 samples was the United States, Italy and Spain. The analysed material was cDNA or gDNA that came from T cells, B-cell-depleted T cells, or PBMCs.

The CDR3 runs 15 residues. Germline V gene sequence: CDR1 SEHNR, CDR2 FQNEAQ (reference sequence). V gave up 3 bases and J gave up 4 bases; unmatched junction bases: 4. Under the authors' procedure: Using reference gene primer amplification, nucleated cell counts were estimated. Here immunoSEQ multiplex PCR was the method, and the copy in TCRdb shows in-frame clones only, minus some. Clone size and the V and J calls come from that table; the DNA yielded D and trimming. The repertoire has some 66,000 clones, roughly three quarters of them found once; the top ten carry around 50%. This chain connects TRBV7-9 to TRBJ1-5; 9 nucleotides match TRBD1. This receptor was taken from a woman over 75 with acute or convalescent COVID-19. Material for sequencing was peripheral blood. CDR3 in amino acids: CASSFGTGLNQPQHF. The CDR3 region has the DNA TGTGCCAGCAGCTTCGGGACAGGGCTTAATCAGCCCCAGCATTTT.